This T cell receptor (beta chain) was sequenced in a study of immune heterogeneity within non-small cell lung tumors (dated by TCRdb to 2017 to 2018). About the investigation overall: By histology, the tumors included nine to eleven non-squamous carcinomas, a handful of squamous cell carcinomas and 1 tumor not otherwise specified. To look at intratumoral immune heterogeneity, the study ran whole-exome sequencing, RNA-seq and TCR beta repertoire sequencing on several spatially distinct regions taken from every NSCLC tumor. TCR repertoire analysis included 57 tumor loci from about 14 patients, whereas transcriptome data included only around 44 loci from around eleven patients. For mutant peptides 8 to 11 amino acids long, netMHCpan-3.0 predicted neoantigen binding to the HLA alleles of each patient. General conclusions and limits of the study: Local tumor mutational burden and local T-cell repertoire clonality had a statistically significant but moderate positive correlation (R about 0.3). Identical dominant CDR3B clonotypes recurred across loci within a patient, yet different tumor locations also harbored unique high-frequency clones. Individual patients mostly had different high-frequency TCR beta clonotypes.

This clonotype showed up just a few times. The antigen it recognizes is unknown. At one end the junction does not follow the germline gene, possibly because of a read error. The TCR beta CDR3 region was amplified with a multiplex PCR system, in which a first round of approximately 11 cycles was run using 32 V-gene forward and 13 J-gene reverse primers. First-round PCR used a QIAGEN Multiplex PCR Kit, and primer sequences were filed in Chinese patent CN105087789A. In a second PCR round, Illumina universal primers were added with the Phusion High-Fidelity PCR Kit. TCR libraries were paired-end sequenced at 151 bp read length on the Illumina HiSeq X Ten platform. Per the authors' processing: Cutadapt was used to discard reads without multiplex PCR primers, PEAR merged the read pairs, and MiXCR with default settings called the CDR3 regions. Shannon entropy measured repertoire diversity, and clonality was calculated as one minus the Shannon entropy divided by the ln of the count of productive unique sequences. A clonotype counted as a dominant or high-frequency T-cell clone when its frequency was 0.5% or higher. The public reads were reanalyzed by TCRdb: fastp trimming at Q25, MiXCR alignment, in-frame beta chains only. Each CDR3 protein gets just one entry, which takes the most common genes and DNA from the rows behind it. The V and J calls reflect TCRdb's pipeline rather than the authors' work. The sample contains a few thousand distinct CDR3 sequences, less than 20% of them found a single time. Of the sample, 3.8% is held by the ten largest clones.

Genomic DNA was extracted from bulk tumor tissue and used as the TCR template, and roughly 590 ng gDNA was amplified per sample. During surgery, several biopsies were collected from each primary tumor and placed as far from one another as possible within the tumor mass. The study cohort was described as untreated and was composed of newly diagnosed NSCLC cases undergoing curative surgery. Donors were some 15 newly diagnosed non-small cell lung cancer patients undergoing surgery with curative intent. Two independent pathologists examined the resected tumor masses. Only high-quality DNA and RNA samples were carried forward to sequencing. The germline V gene (reference sequence) specifies SSHAT as CDR1 and FNYEAQ as CDR2. Spanning cysteine to phenylalanine, the CDR3 consists of 16 amino acids. The only DNA kept is the CDR3, 48 bases in frame from the first base.

This clonotype was obtained from a man in his forties or fifties with non-small cell lung cancer. The sequenced sample was lung tumor tissue. The V and J segments used are TRBV7-7 and TRBJ2-5, and TRBD2 aligns with 10 junction nucleotides. The bases read TGTGCTAGCAGCTTAGTTGGTAGCGGGAGGATGGAGACCCAGTACTTC. It encodes CASSLVGSGRMETQYF.